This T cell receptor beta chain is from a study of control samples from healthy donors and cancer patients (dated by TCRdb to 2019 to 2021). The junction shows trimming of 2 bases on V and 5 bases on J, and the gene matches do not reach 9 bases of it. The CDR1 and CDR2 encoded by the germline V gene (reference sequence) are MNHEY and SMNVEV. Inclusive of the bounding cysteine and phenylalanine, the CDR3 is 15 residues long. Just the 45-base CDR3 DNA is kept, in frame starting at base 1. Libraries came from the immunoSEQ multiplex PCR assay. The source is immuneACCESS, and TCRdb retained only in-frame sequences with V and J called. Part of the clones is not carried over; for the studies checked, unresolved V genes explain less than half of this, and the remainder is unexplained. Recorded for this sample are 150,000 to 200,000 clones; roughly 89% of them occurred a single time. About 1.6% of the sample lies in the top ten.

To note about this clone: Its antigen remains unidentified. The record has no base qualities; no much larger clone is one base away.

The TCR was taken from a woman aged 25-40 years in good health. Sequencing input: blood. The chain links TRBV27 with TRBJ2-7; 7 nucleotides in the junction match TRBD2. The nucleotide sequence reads TGTGCCAGCAGTTTAAGTGGGAGGGCCGTGAACGAGCAGTACTTC. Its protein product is CASSLSGRAVNEQYF.